This passage covers 21 T cell receptor beta chains from one sample sequenced in a study of T cells in Graves' hyperthyroidism and ophthalmopathy. RNA transcripts yielded amplified TCR beta CDR3 regions. RT-PCR in the first round (using the HTBI primer set) targeted the TCR CDR3. Using its own MiXCR run on the multiplex PCR reads, TCRdb lists one record per CDR3 protein. Found here are some 350,000 distinct CDR3 sequences, just under 25% of them singletons; the top ten hold more than 60%. The sequenced material came from blood. All receptors derive from a man aged 45 to 65 with Graves' hyperthyroidism.

This clonotype was seen a few times. The V and J genes are TRBV20-1 and TRBJ2-3; D possibly matches TRBD1 or TRBD2 (5 bases each). CDR1 and CDR2 from the germline V gene are DFQATT and SNEGSKA (reference sequence). V was trimmed by 4 bases and J by 1 base, leaving 18 bases between them. The CDR3 is made up of 16 amino acids. The CDR3 sequence is CSATPPSGLGTDTQYF. The CDR3 nucleotides are TGCAGTGCTACCCCCCCGTCGGGGCTTGGCACAGATACGCAGTATTTT.

This clonotype was observed at least ten times. This chain connects TRBV20-1 to TRBJ2-5; TRBD2 agrees at 8 bases. V shed 1 base and J 5 bases; nucleotides not matched to a gene: 6. This CDR3 contains 14 residues. Germline V lookup: CDR1 DFQATT, CDR2 SNEGSKA (reference sequence). CDR3 coding DNA: TGCAGTGCTAGAGGAGCGGGAGTTGCGGAGACCCAGTACTTC. The encoded protein is CSARGAGVAETQYF.

The chain has TRBV7-9 and TRBJ1-1, with 8 bases identical to TRBD1. J lost 3 bases, V lost 3 bases, and 3 bases had no gene match. The CDR3 has 14 residues. From germline, CDR1 is SEHNR and CDR2 FQNEAQ (reference sequence). The CDR3 is CASSFPGGDTEAFF. The CDR3 DNA follows: TGTGCCAGCAGCTTCCCAGGGGGCGACACTGAAGCTTTCTTT. The variable domain in full, completed from reference TRBV7-9 and TRBJ1-1, reads DTGVSQNPRHKITKRGQNVTFRCDPISEHNRLYWYRQTLGQGPEFLTYFQNEAQLEKSRLLSDRFSAERPKGSFSTLEIQRTEQGDSAMYLCASSFPGGDTEAFFGQGTRLTVV.

This clonotype showed up just a few times. This chain joins TRBV28 and TRBJ1-2; D perhaps matches TRBD1 (5 bases). V lost 7 bases, J lost 4 bases, and 22 bases lay in between. CDR1 and CDR2 (germline): MDHEN, SYDVKM. CDR3 length equals 16 residues. The CDR3 is CASTMGSEGWLYGYTF. DNA for the CDR3: TGTGCCAGCACCATGGGGAGTGAGGGGTGGCTCTATGGCTACACCTTC.

V and J are TRBV12-3 or TRBV12-4 and TRBJ1-1, with TRBD1 as a possible D gene (5 bases). Deletions cut 9 bases from V and 3 bases from J, with 20 bases between. The CDR3 consists of 15 residues. CDR3 protein: CASLTGGGLDTEAFF. CDR3 DNA: TGTGCCAGTTTGACCGGGGGGGGATTAGACACTGAAGCTTTCTTT.

The sample holds a few counts of this clonotype. The J gene is TRBJ1-6, the V gene TRBV3-1; no clear D gene. Trimming cost V 4 bases and J 10 bases, with 8 bases left between them. The V gene's germline CDR1 is LGHDT and CDR2 YNNKEL (reference sequence). The CDR3 consists of 12 residues. Here the CDR3 reads CASSLEGSPLHF. The CDR3 DNA sequence: TGTGCCAGCAGCCTTGAGGGCTCACCCCTCCACTTT.

The chain uses TRBV5-1 and TRBJ2-7, with 8 bases fitting TRBD1. The CDR3 has 16 residues. V lost 6 bases and J lost 3; bases outside the gene matches: 14. Germline V gives CDR1 SGHRS, CDR2 YFSETQ. CDR3 DNA sequence: TGCGCCAGCAACCCGGGACAGGACCGTTACCTCTACGAGCAGTACTTC. Translating gives CASNPGQDRYLYEQYF.

This sequence joins TRBV11-3 and TRBJ1-3; D remains ambiguous. V was pared by 5 bases and J by 6 bases, with 17 bases between. This CDR3 contains 15 residues. Looked up from germline, CDR1 is SGHNT and CDR2 is YENEEA. The CDR3, as DNA: TGTGCCAGCAGCCACGCAGGCCTGCGGGAAAACACCATATATTTT. Translation gives CASSHAGLRENTIYF.

This clonotype has more than one count but fewer than ten. The gene calls are TRBV12-3 or TRBV12-4 and TRBJ1-4; 9 bases fit TRBD1. This CDR3 contains 16 residues. V shed 4 bases, J shed 8 bases, and the junction held 11 bases outside the gene matches. The chain's CDR3 is CASSSRDRDRSEKLFF. The CDR3, as DNA: TGTGCCAGCAGTTCTCGGGACAGGGATAGATCGGAAAAACTGTTTTTT.

V gene TRBV5-1 combines with J gene TRBJ2-7, with D possibly TRBD1 on 6 matching bases. This CDR3 comprises 14 residues. V lost 0 bases to trimming and J lost 7 bases, with 14 bases between them. The V gene's germline CDR1 is SGHRS and CDR2 YFSETQ. The CDR3 here is CASSLGQGKDEQYF. CDR3 sequence (DNA): TGCGCCAGCAGCTTGGGCCAGGGGAAGGATGAGCAGTACTTC.

This clonotype was observed many times. The chain links TRBV18 to TRBJ1-5; 7 bases are shared with TRBD1. The junction had 6 bases not matched to a gene; V was cut back by 3 bases and J by 4 bases. Germline V gene lookup returns CDR1 KGHSH and CDR2 LQKENI. This CDR3 region has 15 residues. The CDR3 DNA reads TGTGCCAGCTCACCCGGGACAGAACCAAATCAGCCCCAGCATTTT. Translation: CASSPGTEPNQPQHF.

This clonotype has at least ten counts. The V and J genes are TRBV29-1 and TRBJ1-1, with D unclear. The germline V gene encodes CDR1 SQVTM and CDR2 ANQGSEA. V gave up 8 bases and J gave up 6 bases, with 7 bases separating them. The CDR3 is made up of 9 amino acids. The CDR3 DNA is TGCAGCCTCGCCCCTGAAGCTTTCTTT. It yields the protein CSLAPEAFF.

The rearrangement joins TRBV6-1 to TRBJ2-1, with D hard to call. This CDR3 comprises 15 residues. Germline-derived CDR1 and CDR2 are MNHNS and SASEGT. Trimming pared 5 bases from V and 9 bases from J, leaving 20 bases between. In DNA form, the CDR3 reads TGTGCCAGCAGTCAAACCCCCGGTGGGCCTATTGAGCAGTTCTTC. Translation: CASSQTPGGPIEQFF.

The V gene is TRBV7-3, the J gene TRBJ2-2, with D possibly TRBD1 on 5 matching bases. Trimming stripped 2 bases from V and 3 bases from J, with 10 bases between. This CDR3 comprises 15 residues. Germline V gene lookup returns CDR1 SGHTA and CDR2 FQGTGA. The CDR3 DNA reads TGTGCCAGCAGCTTAGGAACAGGCCACACCGGGGAGCTGTTTTTT. It encodes CASSLGTGHTGELFF.

In its sample, this clonotype was seen once. The chain recombines TRBV19 with TRBJ2-5, with D tentatively TRBD1 (5 bases). Trimming removed 2 bases from V and 2 bases from J, with 6 bases in between. Germline V gene data show CDR1 as LNHDA and CDR2 as SQIVND (reference sequence). The CDR3 is made up of 13 amino acids. Here the CDR3 reads CASSINRQETQYF. As DNA, the CDR3 is TGTGCCAGTAGTATAAACAGGCAAGAGACCCAGTACTTC.

This rearrangement joins TRBV5-1 to TRBJ2-5; 7 bases fit TRBD1. Germline V CDR1 and CDR2: SGHRS, YFSETQ. Trimming took 0 bases from V and 2 from J; bases not matched to a gene: 4. The CDR3 has 15 amino acids. The CDR3 spells CASSLASRGQETQYF. DNA of the CDR3: TGCGCCAGCAGCTTGGCGAGCAGGGGGCAAGAGACCCAGTACTTC.

CDR3 nucleotides: TGTGCCAGCAGTTACTCCCGGGACTCCAGATACGAGCAGTACTTC. It specifies CASSYSRDSRYEQYF. The gene calls are TRBV6-6 and TRBJ2-7; perhaps TRBD2 as D (6 bases). Germline-derived CDR1 and CDR2 are MNHNY and SVGAGI (reference sequence). CDR3 length: 15 residues. Trimming took 0 bases from V and 4 from J, leaving 13 bases between them.

This clonotype was counted between two and nine times. This chain joins TRBV29-1 and TRBJ2-1; D not resolved. Germline CDR1 and CDR2: SQVTM and ANQGSEA. CDR3 length: 13 residues. V shed 4 bases and J shed 6 bases, with 13 bases lying between them. CDR3 amino acids: CSVAQTWGNEQFF. The DNA for the CDR3 is TGCAGCGTTGCCCAGACTTGGGGCAATGAGCAGTTCTTC.

V usage is TRBV19 and J usage is TRBJ1-1; D possibly corresponds to TRBD1 (5 bases). V lost 3 bases and J 12 bases, leaving 11 bases between the germline ends. Germline CDR1 reads LNHDA; CDR2 reads SQIVND (reference sequence). The CDR3 extends over 11 amino acids. The DNA for the CDR3 is TGTGCCAGTAGTATGGGTACAGGAACTTTCTTT. It yields the protein CASSMGTGTFF.

A remark on this clonotype: A much larger clone differs by one base, so this may be a read error. The genes are TRBV12-3 or TRBV12-4 and TRBJ1-2; a weak D match, TRBD1 (5 bases). This CDR3 region has 12 residues. Trimming removed 4 bases at V and 3 bases at J, with 6 bases between. The CDR3 DNA sequence: TGTGCCAGCAGTTCAGGGTACTATGGCTACACCTTC. Encoded protein: CASSSGYYGYTF.

The chain links TRBV11-2 to TRBJ2-3; D is undetermined. V lost 5 bases and J lost 2, with 14 bases in between. CDR1 and CDR2 (germline): SGHAT, FQNNGV. CDR3 length: 15 residues. The CDR3 sequence is CASSRRHGATDTQYF. The CDR3 DNA reads TGTGCCAGCAGCCGCCGTCACGGCGCCACAGATACGCAGTATTTT.